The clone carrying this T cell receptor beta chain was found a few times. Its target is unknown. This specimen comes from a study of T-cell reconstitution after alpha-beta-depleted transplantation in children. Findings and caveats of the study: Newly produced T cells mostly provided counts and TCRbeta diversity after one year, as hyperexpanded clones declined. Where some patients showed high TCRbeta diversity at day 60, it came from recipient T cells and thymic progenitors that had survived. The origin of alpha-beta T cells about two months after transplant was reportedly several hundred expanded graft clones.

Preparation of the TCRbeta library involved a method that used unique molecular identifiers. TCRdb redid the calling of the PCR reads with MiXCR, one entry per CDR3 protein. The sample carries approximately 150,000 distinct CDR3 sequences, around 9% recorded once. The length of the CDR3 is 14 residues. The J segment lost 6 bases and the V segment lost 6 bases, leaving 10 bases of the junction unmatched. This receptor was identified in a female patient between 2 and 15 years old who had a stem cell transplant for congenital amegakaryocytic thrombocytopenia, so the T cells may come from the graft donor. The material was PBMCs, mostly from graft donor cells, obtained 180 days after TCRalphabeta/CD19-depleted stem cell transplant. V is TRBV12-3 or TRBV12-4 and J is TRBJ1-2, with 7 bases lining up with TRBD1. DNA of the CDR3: TGTGCCAGCAGCACAGGGGTTCTGATGGATGGCTACACCTTC. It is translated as CASSTGVLMDGYTF.